These T cell receptor beta chains were read from a single sample in a study of T-cell reconstitution after alpha-beta-depleted transplantation in children. In TCRdb, the PCR reads were re-called with MiXCR into one record per CDR3 protein. The table has about 640,000 distinct CDR3 sequences, around 16% seen once. The input for sequencing was PBMCs from the stem cell graft donor, taken from the stem cell graft. The receptors originated from a human donor who donated a stem cell graft to a child with acute myeloid leukemia. Each CDR3 is given with its conserved first and last residue.

TRBJ2-5	TRBV20-1	CSATGLQETQYF
TRBJ2-3	TRBV11-3	CASSFSRDVSSTDTQYF
TRBJ2-1	TRBV4-3	CASSQDSRAYNEQFF
TRBJ2-7	TRBV5-8	CASSPQSTGWPSYEQYF
TRBJ2-3	TRBV12-3/TRBV12-4	CASSPPVTSTDTQYF
TRBJ2-5	TRBV6-5	CASSYDREETQYF
TRBJ2-6	TRBV7-9	CASSPLGANVLTF
TRBJ2-1	TRBV18	CASSPVAGGDYNEQFF
TRBJ1-1	TRBV6-2/TRBV6-3	CASSYGGGNTEAFF
TRBJ2-6	TRBV7-6	CASSLVDRGPLGRANVLTF
TRBJ2-5	TRBV10-1	CASSGTSQETQYF
TRBJ2-3	TRBV4-1	CASSQERPGTQYF
TRBJ2-2	TRBV29-1	CSVVSGGPTGELFF
TRBJ2-2	TRBV20-1	CSAPASPNTGELFF
TRBJ1-1	TRBV20-1	CSARGAGSDTEAFF
TRBJ1-6	TRBV6-2/TRBV6-3	CASRIYGTEHNSPLHF
TRBJ1-5	TRBV12-3/TRBV12-4	CASSLSDRGNQPQHF
TRBJ1-2	TRBV29-1	CSTPREGRKYGYTF
TRBJ2-1	TRBV28	CASSEFGIKFF
TRBJ1-5	TRBV7-8	CASSSTLGSNQPQHF
TRBJ2-1	TRBV29-1	CSVELYYDNEQFF
TRBJ1-6	TRBV10-2	CASRAWDRDNSPLHF
TRBJ2-7	TRBV29-1	CSVGGVGGLSSYEQYF
TRBJ2-5	TRBV7-2	CASSLGGAGETQYF
TRBJ1-2	TRBV12-3/TRBV12-4	CASRSDRGGKDYGYTF
TRBJ1-2	TRBV4-1	CASSQGRTGYTF
TRBJ1-1	TRBV7-9	CASSPGQRLRDTEAFF
TRBJ2-1	TRBV5-3	CARGLGGLSYNEQFF
TRBJ2-5	TRBV15	CATSRDSGVMQTQYF
TRBJ1-2	TRBV5-1	CASSLSVVDGYTF
TRBJ2-2	TRBV20-1	CSARETGYTGELFF
TRBJ1-4	TRBV20-1	CSARDHRTGATNEKLFF
TRBJ2-1	TRBV24-1	CATSSVNNEQFF
TRBJ2-3	TRBV27	CASSFLPPRGASTDTQYF
TRBJ2-1	TRBV15	CATGPHGNEQFF
TRBJ1-1	TRBV9	CASSVGPGTTEAFF
TRBJ2-5	TRBV7-8	CASSLSGVYGTQYF
TRBJ1-1	TRBV20-1	CSAGRTGRNTEAFF
TRBJ1-6	TRBV20-1	CSAKGVGVNSPLHF
TRBJ1-6	TRBV15	CATSREEGQTYSPLHF
TRBJ2-7	TRBV5-1	CASSLEGQLRGSYEQYF
TRBJ2-3	TRBV5-1	CASSPRTSGLTDTQYF
TRBJ1-3	TRBV7-6	CASSLALRASGNTIYF
TRBJ1-6	TRBV10-2	CASSEFRGNSPLHF
TRBJ2-7	TRBV20-1	CSAGQIGGPYEQYF
TRBJ1-2	TRBV20-1	CSARRGGANYGYTF
TRBJ2-5	TRBV20-1	CSARDQWGSEYF
TRBJ2-5	TRBV28	CASMRGLETQYF
TRBJ2-3	TRBV12-3/TRBV12-4	CASSPQGAGGVDTQYF
TRBJ1-5	TRBV20-1	CSAALTRRNNQPQHF
TRBJ1-1	TRBV6-2/TRBV6-3	CASRLQGTDEAFF
TRBJ2-2	TRBV12-3/TRBV12-4	CASSLIQGPTGELFF
TRBJ1-5	TRBV12-5	CASGSYGTNQPQHF
TRBJ2-3	TRBV20-1	CSARVGGPEDTQYF
TRBJ1-6	TRBV28	CASSSPGNSPLHF